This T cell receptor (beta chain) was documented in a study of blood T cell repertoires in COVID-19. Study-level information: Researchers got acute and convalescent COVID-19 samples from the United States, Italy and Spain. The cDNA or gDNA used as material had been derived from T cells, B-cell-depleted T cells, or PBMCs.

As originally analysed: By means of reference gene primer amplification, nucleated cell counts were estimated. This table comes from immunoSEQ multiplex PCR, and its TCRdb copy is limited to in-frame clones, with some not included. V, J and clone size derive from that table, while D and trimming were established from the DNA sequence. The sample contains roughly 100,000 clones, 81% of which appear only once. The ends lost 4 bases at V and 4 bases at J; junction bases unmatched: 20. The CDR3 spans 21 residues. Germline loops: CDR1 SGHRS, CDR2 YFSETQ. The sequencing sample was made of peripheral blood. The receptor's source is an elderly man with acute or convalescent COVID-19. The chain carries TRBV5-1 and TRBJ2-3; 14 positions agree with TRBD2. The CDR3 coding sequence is TGCGCCAGCAGCCCCCCTCGGACTAGCGGGAGGACCTATAAAGGGGCAGATACGCAGTATTTT. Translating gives CASSPPRTSGRTYKGADTQYF. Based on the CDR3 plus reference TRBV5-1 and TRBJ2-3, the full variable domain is KAGVTQTPRYLIKTRGQQVTLSCSPISGHRSVSWYQQTPGQGLQFLFEYFSETQRNKGNFPGRFSGRQFSNSRSEMNVSTLELGDSALYLCASSPPRTSGRTYKGADTQYFGPGTRLTVL.